The rows below give T cell receptor beta chains drawn from one sample of a study of T-cell reconstitution after alpha-beta-depleted transplantation in children. TCRdb reprocessed the PCR reads with MiXCR, giving one entry per CDR3 protein. The sample contains a few hundred thousand distinct CDR3 sequences, roughly 9.5% of which appear only once. Source: PBMCs from the stem cell graft donor, taken from the stem cell graft. The receptor source for this set is a human donor who donated a stem cell graft to a child with SCID. Both conserved end residues are part of each CDR3. The order of the fields is clone size, V gene, J gene, CDR3 length, D gene, CDR3 DNA, CDR3 protein. A D gene is named only where the DNA matches it firmly. A clone size is listed for some rows: how often the clone was seen (once, few, many), or a class if it is expanded.

abundance: many
v_gene: TRBV21-1
j_gene: TRBJ1-5
len: 19
d_gene: -
CDR3nt: TGTGCCAGCACCCAAATCCGGGACAGGGGGCGCCCAGGCAATCAGCCCCAGCATTTT
CDR3aa: CASTQIRDRGRPGNQPQHF

abundance: few
v_gene: TRBV19
j_gene: TRBJ1-1
len: 15
d_gene: -
CDR3nt: TGTGCCAGTAGTGAAATAGGACAGACGAACACTGAAGCTTTCTTT
CDR3aa: CASSEIGQTNTEAFF

abundance: many
v_gene: TRBV2
j_gene: TRBJ2-2
len: 13
d_gene: TRBD2
CDR3nt: TGTGCCAGCAGTCGGGGGGGCCCCGGGGAGCTGTTTTTT
CDR3aa: CASSRGGPGELFF

abundance: many
v_gene: TRBV27
j_gene: TRBJ2-7
len: 13
d_gene: -
CDR3nt: TGTGCCAGCAGTTGGACGGGGCAGTACGAGCAGTACTTC
CDR3aa: CASSWTGQYEQYF

abundance: few
v_gene: TRBV5-6
j_gene: TRBJ2-5
len: 17
d_gene: -
CDR3nt: TGTGCCAGCACCAGATTATTAGGGGGGCTTTCTCAAGAGACCCAGTACTTC
CDR3aa: CASTRLLGGLSQETQYF

abundance: -
v_gene: TRBV5-1
j_gene: TRBJ2-7
len: 15
d_gene: TRBD2
CDR3nt: TGCGCCAGTTCAAAACGGGGGGAGGGAAGGTACGAGCAGTACTTC
CDR3aa: CASSKRGEGRYEQYF

abundance: few
v_gene: TRBV11-2
j_gene: TRBJ2-6
len: 14
d_gene: -
CDR3nt: TGTGCCAGCAGCCCTACCGGGATGGCCAACGTCCTGACTTTC
CDR3aa: CASSPTGMANVLTF

abundance: -
v_gene: TRBV2
j_gene: TRBJ2-3
len: 14
d_gene: -
CDR3nt: TGTGCCAGCACTATGGAAGGGGCGACAGATACGCAGTATTTT
CDR3aa: CASTMEGATDTQYF

abundance: few
v_gene: TRBV12-5
j_gene: TRBJ1-2
len: 15
d_gene: -
CDR3nt: TGTGCTAGTGGTGGATTGGTGGGAGCCAACTATGGCTACACCTTC
CDR3aa: CASGGLVGANYGYTF

abundance: -
v_gene: TRBV12-3/TRBV12-4
j_gene: TRBJ2-5
len: 16
d_gene: -
CDR3nt: TGTGCCAGCAGTCCACAGGGAGGAGGGGTCGCGAAGACCCAGTACTTC
CDR3aa: CASSPQGGGVAKTQYF

abundance: few
v_gene: TRBV9
j_gene: TRBJ2-4
len: 14
d_gene: TRBD2
CDR3nt: TGTGCCAGCAGCGATAGCGGGGCCTTAAACATTCAGTACTTC
CDR3aa: CASSDSGALNIQYF

abundance: few
v_gene: TRBV20-1
j_gene: TRBJ2-2
len: 14
d_gene: -
CDR3nt: TGCAGTGCTAGAGTGGGGGGGCAGGTCGGGGAGCTGTTTTTT
CDR3aa: CSARVGGQVGELFF

abundance: few
v_gene: TRBV20-1
j_gene: TRBJ2-5
len: 13
d_gene: TRBD1
CDR3nt: TGCAGTGCTACCACAGGGGTCGAAGAGACCCAGTACTTC
CDR3aa: CSATTGVEETQYF

abundance: -
v_gene: TRBV5-1
j_gene: TRBJ1-1
len: 15
d_gene: -
CDR3nt: TGCGCCAGCAGCTTGGAGGGCAGCCAATTCACTGAAGCTTTCTTT
CDR3aa: CASSLEGSQFTEAFF

abundance: few
v_gene: TRBV9
j_gene: TRBJ2-5
len: 14
d_gene: -
CDR3nt: TGTGCCAGCAAAAGTGGGGGGAGCCAAGAGACCCAGTACTTC
CDR3aa: CASKSGGSQETQYF

abundance: -
v_gene: TRBV14
j_gene: TRBJ2-3
len: 16
d_gene: -
CDR3nt: TGTGCCAGCAGCCAAGATCGGGGAAAACGCACAGATACGCAGTATTTT
CDR3aa: CASSQDRGKRTDTQYF

abundance: -
v_gene: TRBV28
j_gene: TRBJ2-5
len: 13
d_gene: -
CDR3nt: TGTGCCGGGGCCTCGGGTTCACAAGAGACCCAGTACTTC
CDR3aa: CAGASGSQETQYF

abundance: -
v_gene: TRBV2
j_gene: TRBJ1-5
len: 13
d_gene: TRBD1
CDR3nt: TGTGCCAGCCTGGACAGGGGCAATCAGCCCCAGCATTTT
CDR3aa: CASLDRGNQPQHF

abundance: few
v_gene: TRBV5-1
j_gene: TRBJ2-1
len: 14
d_gene: TRBD2
CDR3nt: TGCGCCAGCAGCCCGAGGACTAGCGGGGGGCGAGGATTCTTC
CDR3aa: CASSPRTSGGRGFF